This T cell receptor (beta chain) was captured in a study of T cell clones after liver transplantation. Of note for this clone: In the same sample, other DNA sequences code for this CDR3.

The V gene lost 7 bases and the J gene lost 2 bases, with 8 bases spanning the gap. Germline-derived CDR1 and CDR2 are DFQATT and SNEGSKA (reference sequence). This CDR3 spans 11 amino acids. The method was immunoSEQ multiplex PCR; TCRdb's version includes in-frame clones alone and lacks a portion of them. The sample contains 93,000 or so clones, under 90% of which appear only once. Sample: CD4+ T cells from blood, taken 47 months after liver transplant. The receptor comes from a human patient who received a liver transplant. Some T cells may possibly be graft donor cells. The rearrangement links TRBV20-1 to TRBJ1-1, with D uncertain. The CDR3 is CSVVLNTEAFF. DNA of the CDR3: TGCAGTGTAGTACTAAACACTGAAGCTTTCTTT.